These 18 T cell receptor beta chains were all obtained from the same sample, sequenced in a study of T cell responses to AZD1222 COVID-19 vaccine. Using immunoSEQ multiplex PCR, the repertoire was profiled, and TCRdb retains in-frame clones only, with some absent. The repertoire holds tens of thousands of clones, with around 84% as singletons. The sequencing here drew on peripheral blood, taken on day 0 of AZD1222 vaccination. The source is an adult in good health.

CDR3 coding DNA: TGTGCCAGCAGCCGCCGGGCAGGATCTGAAGCTTTCTTT. This codes for CASSRRAGSEAFF. The chain has TRBV7-8 and TRBJ1-1; D not certain. Germline CDR1 and CDR2: SGHVS and FQNEAQ. The CDR3 has 13 residues. Trimming took 5 bases from V and 6 from J, leaving 13 bases between them.

In DNA form, the CDR3 reads TGTGCCAGTAGTTTACGAGTGAACACTGAAGCTTTCTTT. Amino acid sequence: CASSLRVNTEAFF. The genes are TRBV19 and TRBJ1-1; D unresolved. V was trimmed by 5 bases and J by 0 bases, leaving 7 bases between them. Germline V gene lookup returns CDR1 LNHDA and CDR2 SQIVND (reference sequence). The CDR3 runs 13 residues. The full variable domain, its missing parts supplied by reference TRBV19 and TRBJ1-1, is DGGITQSPKYLFRKEGQNVTLSCEQNLNHDAMYWYRQDPGQGLRLIYYSQIVNDFQKGDIAEGYSVSREKKESFPLTVTSAQKNPTAFYLCASSLRVNTEAFFGQGTRLTVV.

The V call is TRBV29-1, the J call TRBJ1-3; perhaps TRBD1 as D (5 bases). Trimming left V 5 bases short and J 0 bases short, with 11 bases between. Germline-derived CDR1 and CDR2 are SQVTM and ANQGSEA. The CDR3 is made up of 14 amino acids. CDR3 DNA sequence: TGCAGCGTTTCCGGGACGGCCTCTGGAAACACCATATATTTT. It specifies CSVSGTASGNTIYF.

The chain is built from TRBV19 and TRBJ2-2; 8 bases are a match to TRBD1. CDR3 length equals 16 residues. V shed 3 bases, J shed 7 bases, and the junction held 10 bases outside the gene matches. Germline-derived CDR1 and CDR2 are LNHDA and SQIVND (reference sequence). CDR3 DNA sequence: TGTGCCAGTAGTATCCACAGGGGGTCCCGGGGCGGGGAGCTGTTTTTT. It codes for CASSIHRGSRGGELFF.

The rearrangement links TRBV28 to TRBJ1-1, with D tentatively TRBD1 (5 bases). The V gene lost 6 bases and the J gene lost 3 bases, with 14 bases spanning the gap. The CDR3 length is 14 residues. The germline CDR1 and CDR2 sequences are MDHEN and SYDVKM. The CDR3 DNA sequence: TGTGCCAGCAGGACCGGAGGGGAATACACTGAAGCTTTCTTT. Translating it yields CASRTGGEYTEAFF.

The V and J genes are TRBV18 and TRBJ1-1, with 8 bases aligning to TRBD1. The CDR3 sequence is 17 residues long. Germline loops: CDR1 KGHSH, CDR2 LQKENI. V lost 6 bases and J lost 4; bases outside the gene matches: 16. The CDR3: CASSPRATGEGITEAFF. The DNA for the CDR3 is TGTGCCAGCTCCCCCCGAGCGACAGGGGAGGGGATCACTGAAGCTTTCTTT.

The J gene is TRBJ2-5, the V gene TRBV4-3; D call uncertain. Germline V gene sequence: CDR1 LGHNA, CDR2 YSLEER. V was shortened by 0 bases and J by 4 bases, with 12 bases between the two germline ends. The CDR3 sequence is 15 residues long. CDR3 loop: CASSQDRLPGETQYF. Written as DNA, the CDR3 is TGCGCCAGCAGCCAAGACCGTCTGCCCGGAGAGACCCAGTACTTC.

The CDR3 region is CASSPRINEKLFF. CDR3 DNA: TGTGCCAGCAGTCCACGTATTAATGAAAAACTGTTTTTT. The chain is built from TRBV12-3 or TRBV12-4 and TRBJ1-4; D gene uncertain. The CDR3 covers 13 residues. Trimming took off 5 bases at V and 4 bases at J, with 8 bases between the two ends.

The chain combines TRBV10-3 with TRBJ2-5; TRBD1 matches at 9 bases. Germline V lookup: CDR1 ENHRY, CDR2 SYGVKD. This CDR3 spans 15 amino acids. V trimming: 5 bases; J trimming: 4 bases; junction bases outside the gene matches: 8. The CDR3 is CAISLGQGSAETQYF. The CDR3 DNA follows: TGTGCCATCAGTCTAGGACAGGGGAGCGCAGAGACCCAGTACTTC.

CDR3: CAISESTGPNYGYTF. CDR3 nucleotide sequence: TGTGCCATCAGTGAGTCAACAGGACCTAACTATGGCTACACCTTC. J is TRBJ1-2 and V is TRBV10-3; a weak D match, TRBD1 (5 bases). This CDR3 has 15 amino acids. The ends were cut back, 0 bases at V and 0 bases at J, with 8 bases in the middle. Per the germline V gene, CDR1 is ENHRY and CDR2 is SYGVKD.

This clone was picked up one time. The gene calls are TRBV7-3 and TRBJ2-2; D perhaps matches TRBD1 (6 bases). Trimming cost V 1 base and J 10 bases, with 10 bases left between them. Germline CDR1 and CDR2: SGHTA and FQGTGA. This CDR3 has 13 residues. This CDR3 is CASSLIRTAELFF. The CDR3 coding sequence is TGTGCCAGCAGCTTAATTCGGACAGCGGAGCTGTTTTTT. Complete variable domain (other parts from reference TRBV7-3 and TRBJ2-2): GAGVSQTPSNKVTEKGKYVELRCDPISGHTALYWYRQSLGQGPEFLIYFQGTGAADDSGLPNDRFFAVRPEGSVSTLKIQRTERGDSAVYLCASSLIRTAELFFGEGSRLTVL.

The V and J genes are TRBV7-2 and TRBJ1-5; D is unclear. Germline assignment: CDR1 SGHTA and CDR2 FQGNSA. CDR3 length: 14 amino acids. V was pared by 3 bases and J by 2 bases, with 8 bases between. The CDR3, as DNA: TGTGCCAGCAGCTTTTCCGAGGGCAATCAGCCCCAGCATTTT. It yields the protein CASSFSEGNQPQHF. The whole variable domain, filled in from reference TRBV7-2 and TRBJ1-5, reads GAGVSQSPSNKVTEKGKDVELRCDPISGHTALYWYRQSLGQGLEFLIYFQGNSAPDKSGLPSDRFSAERTGGSVSTLTIQRTQQEDSAVYLCASSFSEGNQPQHFGDGTRLSIL.

This clone was picked up one time. This chain connects TRBV7-9 to TRBJ1-1; no definite D call. The CDR3 runs to 12 residues. The V end was cut by 5 bases, the J end by 6 bases, with 10 bases between. Germline CDR1 is SEHNR and CDR2 is FQNEAQ (reference sequence). This chain's CDR3 is CASSQTGSEAFF. The CDR3 region has the DNA TGTGCCAGCAGCCAGACCGGGTCTGAAGCTTTCTTT.

The chain recombines TRBV7-9 with TRBJ1-2; D not certain. Between the trimmed V and J ends, which lost 0 bases and 8 bases, there was a span of 7 bases. Germline V gene sequence: CDR1 SEHNR, CDR2 FQNEAQ (reference sequence). The CDR3 is made up of 12 amino acids. This CDR3 reads CASSLAGYGYTF. The CDR3, as DNA: TGTGCCAGCAGCTTAGCGGGGTACGGCTACACCTTC.

The V and J genes are TRBV5-4 and TRBJ1-4, with a tentative D call TRBD1 (5 bases). Germline values: CDR1 SGHNT, CDR2 YYREEE (reference sequence). V dropped 4 bases and J dropped 3 bases, with 10 bases sitting between them. The CDR3 is made up of 14 amino acids. CDR3 coding DNA: TGTGCCAGCAGCCGGGACGGCCCTAATGAAAAACTGTTTTTT. Translated: CASSRDGPNEKLFF.

The gene calls are TRBV9 and TRBJ1-1; unclear D gene. The germline gives CDR1 SGDLS, CDR2 YYNGEE. The CDR3 sequence is 13 residues long. V was pared by 2 bases and J by 4 bases, with 9 bases between. The CDR3, as DNA: TGTGCCAGCAGCGTGGAGGAGGGCACTGAAGCTTTCTTT. Translated: CASSVEEGTEAFF.

This chain connects TRBV6-1 to TRBJ1-4; D not certain. CDR1 and CDR2 (germline): MNHNS, SASEGT. This CDR3 has 13 residues. The germline V and J ends were trimmed by 1 base and 10 bases, with 10 bases remaining between them. The CDR3 reads CASSEVGQAKLFF. The CDR3 nucleotides read TGTGCCAGCAGTGAAGTGGGCCAAGCAAAACTGTTTTTT.

This clone was counted a single time. The chain employs TRBV19 and TRBJ1-5; D unclear. This CDR3 is built from 13 residues. Germline V gene lookup returns CDR1 LNHDA and CDR2 SQIVND (reference sequence). V lost 1 base and J 1 base, leaving 2 bases between the germline ends. CDR3 coding DNA: TGTGCCAGTAGTATAGCCAGCAATCAGCCCCAGCATTTT. Its protein is CASSIASNQPQHF.